The 10 T cell receptor beta chains given below trace back to one sample, sequenced in a study of T cell changes during pregnancy in multiple sclerosis. Sequencing used immunoSEQ multiplex PCR; TCRdb keeps in-frame clones, though not all of them. The profile shows about 64,000 clones, 95% to 97% of them singletons. The sequencing here drew on CD8+ T cells from peripheral blood mononuclear cells, taken after pregnancy. The receptors stem from a female donor with multiple sclerosis, enrolled in a pregnancy study.

This clone was picked up one time. This rearrangement joins TRBV28 to TRBJ2-1, with D tentatively TRBD2 (6 bases). This CDR3 region has 17 residues. CDR1 and CDR2 from the germline V gene are MDHEN and SYDVKM. With 5 bases removed from V and 0 bases from J, the gap between germline ends came to 17 bases. CDR3 sequence: CASSVWGVASSYNEQFF. As DNA, the CDR3 is TGTGCCAGCAGTGTCTGGGGGGTAGCGAGCTCCTACAATGAGCAGTTCTTC.

The V and J genes are TRBV6-5 and TRBJ2-1; 11 bases agree with TRBD2. The length of the CDR3 is 14 residues. Trimming took 6 bases from V and 5 from J; bases not matched to a gene: 3. Germline assignment: CDR1 MNHEY and CDR2 SVGAGI. CDR3 amino acids: CASRRGLADNEQFF. In nucleotides, the CDR3 is TGTGCCAGCAGGAGGGGACTAGCGGACAATGAGCAGTTCTTC.

The rearrangement uses TRBV7-6 and TRBJ2-1; D unresolved. V lost 2 bases and J lost 8, with 7 bases in between. This CDR3 contains 12 residues. From germline, CDR1 is SGHVS and CDR2 FNYEAQ. The DNA of the CDR3 is TGTGCCAGCAGCTTAAGAGTCGATGAGCAGTTCTTC. Its translation is CASSLRVDEQFF. The full variable domain, rest sourced from reference TRBV7-6 and TRBJ2-1, is GAGVSQSPRYKVTKRGQDVALRCDPISGHVSLYWYRQALGQGPEFLTYFNYEAQQDKSGLPNDRFSAERPEGSISTLTIQRTEQRDSAMYRCASSLRVDEQFFGPGTRLTVL.

The chain couples TRBV27 to TRBJ2-5; TRBD1 is a possible D gene (7 bases). This CDR3 comprises 16 residues. V gave up 3 bases and J gave up 3 bases, with 17 bases separating them. Per germline, CDR1 MNHEY and CDR2 SMNVEV (reference sequence). The CDR3 is CASSFLSRGAEETQYF. The CDR3 region has the DNA TGTGCCAGCAGTTTCCTGTCCAGGGGGGCGGAAGAGACCCAGTACTTC.

The genes are TRBV6-1 and TRBJ1-5, with no clear D. Germline V gene data show CDR1 as MNHNS and CDR2 as SASEGT. Deletions cut 4 bases from V and 7 bases from J, with 17 bases between. CDR3 length equals 15 residues. The CDR3 sequence: CASSGLEGSMQPQHF. The CDR3 bases are TGTGCCAGCAGTGGGCTCGAGGGTTCAATGCAGCCCCAGCATTTT.

This chain links TRBV7-9 with TRBJ2-5, with TRBD1 as a possible D gene (5 bases). Trimming stripped 1 base from V and 9 bases from J, with 9 bases between. The CDR3 has 12 residues. Per germline, CDR1 SEHNR and CDR2 FQNEAQ (reference sequence). The chain's CDR3 is CASSLEDMSQYF. DNA for the CDR3: TGTGCCAGCAGCTTAGAGGACATGTCCCAGTACTTC.

CDR3: CASRKPQGAGETQYF. The CDR3 bases are TGCGCCAGCAGGAAACCCCAGGGGGCGGGGGAGACCCAGTACTTC. The V call is TRBV5-1, the J call TRBJ2-5; 8 bases are a match to TRBD1. The trim removed 5 bases at V and 5 bases at J, leaving 11 bases unmatched. The CDR3 spans 15 residues. From germline, CDR1 is SGHRS and CDR2 YFSETQ.

This chain joins TRBV27 and TRBJ2-7; the match to TRBD2 covers 14 bases. CDR1 MNHEY and CDR2 SMNVEV come from the germline V gene (reference sequence). J lost 4 bases, V lost 8 bases, and 7 bases had no gene match. The CDR3 contains 15 residues. The CDR3: CASRLAGGPIYEQYF. In DNA form, the CDR3 reads TGTGCCAGCCGACTAGCGGGAGGGCCGATTTACGAGCAGTACTTC.

The chain recombines TRBV19 with TRBJ2-1; 12 bases agree with TRBD2. V shed 5 bases and J 2 bases; nucleotides not matched to a gene: 1. Germline loops: CDR1 LNHDA, CDR2 SQIVND (reference sequence). The CDR3 sequence is 15 residues long. CDR3 region: CASSWTSGTYNEQFF. CDR3 bases: TGTGCCAGTAGTTGGACTAGCGGGACCTACAATGAGCAGTTCTTC.

The J gene is TRBJ1-5, the V gene TRBV5-6, with TRBD1 identical over 9 bases. The J segment lost 1 base and the V segment lost 2 bases, leaving 10 bases of the junction unmatched. Germline assignment: CDR1 SGHDT and CDR2 YYEEEE. The CDR3 runs 18 residues. This CDR3 is CASSLSPGTGMSNQPQHF. CDR3 DNA sequence: TGTGCCAGCAGCTTATCACCCGGGACAGGGATGAGCAATCAGCCCCAGCATTTT.